These T cell receptor beta chains were read from a single sample in a study of OX40 agonist ivuxolimab in advanced cancers. Using immunoSEQ multiplex PCR, the repertoire was profiled, and TCRdb retains in-frame clones only, with some absent. The sample comprises 55,000 to 75,000 clones, roughly nine tenths of which are singletons, and around 2% rests with the top ten. Sequenced here: CD4+ or CD8+ T cells sorted from blood, sampled in a trial of the OX40 agonist ivuxolimab. These receptors were taken from an adult with an advanced solid tumor such as melanoma, head and neck, liver or kidney cancer. Each CDR3 is given with its conserved first and last residue. D genes are given only for firm matches. Size tells how often a clone was seen (once, few, many) or the class of an expanded clone, and some rows leave it out.

v_call: TRBV29-1
d_call: NA
cdr3_length: 11
j_call: TRBJ1-1
clone_size: NA
cdr3_aa: CSVGGAGEAFF
cdr3_nt: TGCAGCGTTGGGGGGGCAGGCGAAGCTTTCTTT

v_call: TRBV6-1
d_call: NA
cdr3_length: 13
j_call: TRBJ1-1
clone_size: NA
cdr3_aa: CASSAGKWAEAFF
cdr3_nt: TGTGCCAGCAGTGCAGGGAAGTGGGCTGAAGCTTTCTTT

v_call: TRBV5-1
d_call: NA
cdr3_length: 13
j_call: TRBJ2-1
clone_size: NA
cdr3_aa: CASSMLLENEQFF
cdr3_nt: TGCGCCAGCAGCATGCTCTTAGAGAATGAGCAGTTCTTC

v_call: TRBV10-3
d_call: NA
cdr3_length: 13
j_call: TRBJ2-1
clone_size: NA
cdr3_aa: CATDSSSYNEQFF
cdr3_nt: TGTGCCACGGACTCTAGCTCCTACAATGAGCAGTTCTTC

v_call: TRBV28
d_call: NA
cdr3_length: 15
j_call: TRBJ1-5
clone_size: NA
cdr3_aa: CASSQPVGDNQPQHF
cdr3_nt: TGTGCCAGCAGCCAACCGGTGGGGGATAATCAGCCCCAGCATTTT

v_call: TRBV6-5
d_call: NA
cdr3_length: 14
j_call: TRBJ1-2
clone_size: NA
cdr3_aa: CASTQDRSTYGYTF
cdr3_nt: TGTGCCAGCACCCAAGACAGGAGCACCTATGGCTACACCTTC

v_call: TRBV18
d_call: NA
cdr3_length: 15
j_call: TRBJ1-4
clone_size: NA
cdr3_aa: CASSPVKSANEKLFF
cdr3_nt: TGTGCCAGCTCACCAGTTAAGTCAGCCAATGAAAAACTGTTTTTT

v_call: TRBV18
d_call: NA
cdr3_length: 12
j_call: TRBJ2-5
clone_size: NA
cdr3_aa: CASSPQDETQYF
cdr3_nt: TGTGCCAGCTCACCCCAAGATGAGACCCAGTACTTC

v_call: TRBV5-1
d_call: TRBD1
cdr3_length: 16
j_call: TRBJ2-5
clone_size: NA
cdr3_aa: CASSSKTGGGQETQYF
cdr3_nt: TGCGCCAGCAGCTCAAAAACAGGGGGTGGCCAAGAGACCCAGTACTTC

v_call: TRBV5-1
d_call: NA
cdr3_length: 16
j_call: TRBJ1-1
clone_size: few
cdr3_aa: CASSLEGLQMNTEAFF
cdr3_nt: TGCGCCAGCAGCTTGGAAGGGTTACAGATGAACACTGAAGCTTTCTTT

v_call: TRBV7-9
d_call: TRBD1
cdr3_length: 16
j_call: TRBJ1-1
clone_size: NA
cdr3_aa: CASSLTGGPGHTEAFF
cdr3_nt: TGTGCCAGCAGCTTAACAGGGGGCCCAGGTCACACTGAAGCTTTCTTT

v_call: TRBV11-3
d_call: NA
cdr3_length: 13
j_call: TRBJ1-1
clone_size: NA
cdr3_aa: CASSATRTTEAFF
cdr3_nt: TGTGCCAGCAGCGCCACAAGAACTACTGAAGCTTTCTTT

v_call: TRBV9
d_call: NA
cdr3_length: 17
j_call: TRBJ2-2
clone_size: NA
cdr3_aa: CASSPSQGWVRDGELFF
cdr3_nt: TGTGCCAGCAGCCCCTCCCAGGGGTGGGTTCGGGACGGGGAGCTGTTTTTT

v_call: TRBV7-3
d_call: TRBD1
cdr3_length: 13
j_call: TRBJ1-2
clone_size: NA
cdr3_aa: CASSPGQGGGYTF
cdr3_nt: TGTGCCAGCAGCCCCGGACAGGGCGGAGGCTACACCTTC

v_call: TRBV5-1
d_call: NA
cdr3_length: 16
j_call: TRBJ2-1
clone_size: NA
cdr3_aa: CASSLSPGGSGGEQFF
cdr3_nt: TGCGCCAGCAGCTTGTCCCCAGGGGGCTCCGGGGGGGAGCAGTTCTTC

v_call: TRBV11-3
d_call: NA
cdr3_length: 13
j_call: TRBJ2-1
clone_size: NA
cdr3_aa: CASSSGDYNEQFF
cdr3_nt: TGTGCCAGCAGCTCAGGGGACTACAATGAGCAGTTCTTC

v_call: TRBV28
d_call: NA
cdr3_length: 15
j_call: TRBJ2-7
clone_size: NA
cdr3_aa: CASTQPRGHSYEQYF
cdr3_nt: TGTGCCAGCACCCAACCCAGGGGACACTCCTACGAGCAGTACTTC

v_call: TRBV11-2
d_call: NA
cdr3_length: 14
j_call: TRBJ2-3
clone_size: NA
cdr3_aa: CASSLRGVTDTQYF
cdr3_nt: TGTGCCAGCAGCCTCCGGGGAGTAACAGATACGCAGTATTTT

v_call: TRBV10-3
d_call: TRBD1
cdr3_length: 16
j_call: TRBJ2-7
clone_size: NA
cdr3_aa: CAISEIPPGGLMEQYF
cdr3_nt: TGTGCCATCAGTGAGATTCCGCCAGGGGGCCTAATGGAGCAGTACTTC

v_call: TRBV7-9
d_call: TRBD1
cdr3_length: 14
j_call: TRBJ1-2
clone_size: NA
cdr3_aa: CASSFEGTGASVTF
cdr3_nt: TGTGCCAGCAGCTTCGAAGGGACAGGGGCATCGGTGACCTTC

v_call: TRBV7-2
d_call: TRBD1
cdr3_length: 14
j_call: TRBJ2-7
clone_size: NA
cdr3_aa: CASSTQQGDYEQYF
cdr3_nt: TGTGCCAGCAGCACACAACAGGGGGACTACGAGCAGTACTTC

v_call: TRBV29-1
d_call: NA
cdr3_length: 16
j_call: TRBJ2-6
clone_size: NA
cdr3_aa: CSVRGELSSGANVLTF
cdr3_nt: TGCAGCGTGCGGGGCGAATTAAGCTCTGGGGCCAACGTCCTGACTTTC

v_call: TRBV5-1
d_call: NA
cdr3_length: 13
j_call: TRBJ2-2
clone_size: NA
cdr3_aa: CASSLPGVGELFF
cdr3_nt: TGCGCCAGCAGCCTGCCGGGGGTCGGGGAGCTGTTTTTT

v_call: TRBV6-6
d_call: TRBD1
cdr3_length: 15
j_call: TRBJ1-5
clone_size: NA
cdr3_aa: CASRTRGTGGQPQHF
cdr3_nt: TGTGCCAGCAGAACCCGAGGGACAGGGGGTCAGCCCCAGCATTTT

v_call: TRBV18
d_call: NA
cdr3_length: 13
j_call: TRBJ2-7
clone_size: NA
cdr3_aa: CASSPRRGEEQYF
cdr3_nt: TGTGCCAGCTCACCACGTCGGGGTGAAGAGCAGTACTTC

v_call: TRBV28
d_call: NA
cdr3_length: 15
j_call: TRBJ2-1
clone_size: NA
cdr3_aa: CASSLEGAFGIGQFF
cdr3_nt: TGTGCCAGCAGCCTGGAGGGGGCGTTTGGTATCGGGCAGTTCTTC

v_call: TRBV19
d_call: TRBD2
cdr3_length: 15
j_call: TRBJ2-2
clone_size: NA
cdr3_aa: CASSIPLAGTGELFF
cdr3_nt: TGTGCCAGTAGTATCCCCCTAGCGGGGACCGGGGAGCTGTTTTTT

v_call: TRBV9
d_call: NA
cdr3_length: 16
j_call: TRBJ1-1
clone_size: NA
cdr3_aa: CASSYRSVGDGTEAFF
cdr3_nt: TGTGCCAGCAGCTACCGAAGCGTGGGGGATGGCACTGAAGCTTTCTTT

v_call: TRBV28
d_call: NA
cdr3_length: 13
j_call: TRBJ1-2
clone_size: NA
cdr3_aa: CASSLPGVGGYTF
cdr3_nt: TGTGCCAGCAGTTTACCCGGGGTCGGTGGCTACACCTTC

v_call: TRBV19
d_call: TRBD1
cdr3_length: 13
j_call: TRBJ1-4
clone_size: NA
cdr3_aa: CASSMTGAEKLFF
cdr3_nt: TGTGCCAGTAGTATGACAGGGGCGGAAAAACTGTTTTTT

v_call: TRBV5-4
d_call: NA
cdr3_length: 13
j_call: TRBJ2-3
clone_size: NA
cdr3_aa: CASSRTGTDTQYF
cdr3_nt: TGTGCCAGCAGCAGGACAGGCACAGATACGCAGTATTTT

v_call: TRBV28
d_call: NA
cdr3_length: 17
j_call: TRBJ1-1
clone_size: once
cdr3_aa: CASTRGPRRISDTEAFF
cdr3_nt: TGTGCCAGCACACGCGGGCCACGGCGGATCTCGGACACTGAAGCTTTCTTT

v_call: TRBV30
d_call: NA
cdr3_length: 15
j_call: TRBJ1-5
clone_size: NA
cdr3_aa: CAWRDAGRSNQPQHF
cdr3_nt: TGTGCCTGGAGGGACGCGGGGCGAAGCAATCAGCCCCAGCATTTT

v_call: TRBV5-1
d_call: NA
cdr3_length: 16
j_call: TRBJ1-4
clone_size: NA
cdr3_aa: CASSLLWVGSNEKLFF
cdr3_nt: TGCGCCAGCAGCTTGCTCTGGGTCGGAAGTAATGAAAAACTGTTTTTT

v_call: TRBV29-1
d_call: TRBD1
cdr3_length: 17
j_call: TRBJ2-7
clone_size: NA
cdr3_aa: CSVEKYPGDRAPYEQYF
cdr3_nt: TGCAGCGTTGAAAAGTATCCAGGGGACAGGGCACCCTACGAGCAGTACTTC

v_call: TRBV27
d_call: NA
cdr3_length: 16
j_call: TRBJ2-1
clone_size: NA
cdr3_aa: CASNSARKGDYNEQFF
cdr3_nt: TGTGCCAGCAATAGCGCCCGTAAAGGGGACTACAATGAGCAGTTCTTC

v_call: TRBV28
d_call: TRBD2
cdr3_length: 15
j_call: TRBJ2-1
clone_size: NA
cdr3_aa: CASRSGTSLPDEQFF
cdr3_nt: TGTGCCAGCCGATCCGGGACTAGCCTCCCCGATGAGCAGTTCTTC

v_call: TRBV7-2
d_call: TRBD2
cdr3_length: 15
j_call: TRBJ2-1
clone_size: NA
cdr3_aa: CASSLGLAGAVEQFF
cdr3_nt: TGTGCCAGCAGCTTAGGGCTAGCGGGAGCTGTTGAGCAGTTCTTC

v_call: TRBV19
d_call: NA
cdr3_length: 11
j_call: TRBJ1-1
clone_size: NA
cdr3_aa: CASKTNTEAFF
cdr3_nt: TGTGCCAGTAAAACGAACACTGAAGCTTTCTTT

v_call: TRBV7-2
d_call: TRBD1
cdr3_length: 16
j_call: TRBJ1-2
clone_size: NA
cdr3_aa: CASSLPAGTGARGYTF
cdr3_nt: TGTGCCAGCAGCCTTCCGGCAGGGACAGGGGCTCGGGGCTACACCTTC

v_call: TRBV27
d_call: TRBD1
cdr3_length: 15
j_call: TRBJ2-7
clone_size: NA
cdr3_aa: CASSLGQGVTYEQYF
cdr3_nt: TGTGCCAGCAGTTTAGGACAGGGGGTGACCTACGAGCAGTACTTC

v_call: TRBV28
d_call: NA
cdr3_length: 13
j_call: TRBJ1-1
clone_size: few
cdr3_aa: CASMGGALALAFF
cdr3_nt: TGTGCCAGTATGGGGGGGGCCCTTGCTTTGGCTTTCTTT

v_call: TRBV5-1
d_call: TRBD1
cdr3_length: 18
j_call: TRBJ2-6
clone_size: NA
cdr3_aa: CASSSSGTAVSGANVLTF
cdr3_nt: TGCGCCAGTAGTTCGTCCGGGACAGCGGTATCTGGGGCCAACGTCCTGACTTTC

v_call: TRBV6-5
d_call: NA
cdr3_length: 14
j_call: TRBJ1-1
clone_size: NA
cdr3_aa: CASSTDGGDTEAFF
cdr3_nt: TGTGCCAGCAGTACCGATGGGGGGGACACTGAAGCTTTCTTT

v_call: TRBV19
d_call: NA
cdr3_length: 16
j_call: TRBJ1-2
clone_size: NA
cdr3_aa: CASSIRNGGASPGYTF
cdr3_nt: TGTGCCAGTAGTATTCGCAACGGCGGGGCCAGTCCTGGCTACACCTTC

v_call: TRBV7-9
d_call: NA
cdr3_length: 13
j_call: TRBJ1-4
clone_size: NA
cdr3_aa: CASSLGPGEKLFF
cdr3_nt: TGTGCCAGCAGCCTGGGCCCCGGGGAAAAACTGTTTTTT